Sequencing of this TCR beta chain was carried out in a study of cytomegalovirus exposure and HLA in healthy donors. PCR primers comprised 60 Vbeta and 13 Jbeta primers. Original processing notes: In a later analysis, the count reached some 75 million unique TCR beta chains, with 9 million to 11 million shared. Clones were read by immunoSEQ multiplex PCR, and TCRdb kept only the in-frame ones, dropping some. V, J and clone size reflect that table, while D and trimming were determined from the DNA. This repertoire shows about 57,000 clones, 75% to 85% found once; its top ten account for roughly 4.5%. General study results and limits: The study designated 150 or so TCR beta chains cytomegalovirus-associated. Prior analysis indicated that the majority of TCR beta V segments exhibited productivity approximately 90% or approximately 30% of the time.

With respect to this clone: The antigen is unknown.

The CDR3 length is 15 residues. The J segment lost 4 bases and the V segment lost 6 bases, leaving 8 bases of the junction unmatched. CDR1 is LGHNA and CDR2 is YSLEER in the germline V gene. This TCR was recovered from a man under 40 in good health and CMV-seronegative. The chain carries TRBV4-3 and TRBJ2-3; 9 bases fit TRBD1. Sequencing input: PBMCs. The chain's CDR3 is CASSPRTGDADTQYF. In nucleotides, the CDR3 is TGCGCCAGCAGTCCAAGGACAGGGGATGCAGATACGCAGTATTTT.